This is a list of T cell receptor beta chains from one sample in a study of blood T cell repertoires in COVID-19. Clones were sequenced by immunoSEQ multiplex PCR, and TCRdb holds only the in-frame ones, with some missing. The table has some 300,000 clones, 70% to 90% seen once. The material sequenced was peripheral blood. All receptors derive from a woman in her 70s with COVID-19, enrolled during active disease. Both conserved end residues are part of each CDR3. The D gene is left open where the match is weak. Only part of the rows carry a size: once, few, many, or a class if the clone is expanded.

NA	TRBV30	NA	TRBJ2-1	TGTGCCTGGAGTGTGGGGGGAAGCTACAATGAGCAGTTCTTC	CAWSVGGSYNEQFF
NA	TRBV7-9	NA	TRBJ1-1	TGTGCCAGCAGCTTAGATCGGAGGGAAACTGAAGCTTTCTTT	CASSLDRRETEAFF
NA	TRBV19	TRBD1	TRBJ1-2	TGTGCCAGTAACATTCCCGGGACAGCGGACTATGGCTACACCTTC	CASNIPGTADYGYTF
once	TRBV3-1/TRBV3-2	NA	TRBJ1-1	TGTGCCAGCAGCCACGCCGTGGGCCTGAACACTGAAGCTTTCTTT	CASSHAVGLNTEAFF
NA	TRBV19	TRBD1	TRBJ1-1	TGTGCCAGTAGTACAGGGGGTTGGAACACTGAAGCTTTCTTT	CASSTGGWNTEAFF
NA	TRBV6-5	TRBD1	TRBJ1-2	TGTGCCAGCAGGGGACAGGTTTATGGCTACACCTTC	CASRGQVYGYTF
NA	TRBV5-1	NA	TRBJ2-1	TGCGCCAGCAGCCCCGCCGACCCAACAGGGCGTCGGGAGTTCTTC	CASSPADPTGRREFF
NA	TRBV6-5	NA	TRBJ2-7	TGTGCCAGCAGTTACTCGAGTCGGCCGGGGGACGAGCAGTACTTC	CASSYSSRPGDEQYF
NA	TRBV12-3/TRBV12-4	NA	TRBJ1-2	TGTGCCAGCAGTTTAGTCCGGGGCTATGGCTACACCTTC	CASSLVRGYGYTF
NA	TRBV19	NA	TRBJ1-2	TGTGCCAGTAGTAGCCAGCGGGGGGGCGGAGGTGGCTACACCTTC	CASSSQRGGGGGYTF
NA	TRBV12-5	NA	TRBJ2-5	TGTGCTAGTGGTCCCCCCGGGCAGGGTGGAGAGACCCAGTACTTC	CASGPPGQGGETQYF
NA	TRBV18	NA	TRBJ2-3	TGTGCCAGCTCACCGTCAGGTTTCACAGATACGCAGTATTTT	CASSPSGFTDTQYF
NA	TRBV5-1	TRBD1	TRBJ1-1	TGCGCCAGCAGCTCAGGACAGGCCATGAACACTGAAGCTTTCTTT	CASSSGQAMNTEAFF
few	TRBV5-1	TRBD1	TRBJ1-2	TGCGCCAGCAGTGGTTGGCAGGGGGAATGGTATGGCTACACCTTC	CASSGWQGEWYGYTF
NA	TRBV9	NA	TRBJ2-7	TGTGCCAGCAGCCCCCGGGACACCCCCTACGAGCAGTACTTC	CASSPRDTPYEQYF
NA	TRBV10-2	NA	TRBJ2-1	TGCGCCAGCGTTGGAGGCCTAATTGAGCAGTTCTTC	CASVGGLIEQFF
NA	TRBV19	NA	TRBJ1-2	TGTGCCAGTAGTTTCGGACTGCGGGGCTACACCTTC	CASSFGLRGYTF
NA	TRBV7-2	NA	TRBJ1-1	TGTGCCAGCAGACAAGGGGGGGGCACTGAAGCTTTCTTT	CASRQGGGTEAFF
NA	TRBV9	NA	TRBJ1-4	TGTGCCAGTCGACAGCAGACTAATGAAAAACTGTTTTTT	CASRQQTNEKLFF
NA	TRBV11-2	TRBD2	TRBJ2-7	TGTGCCAGCAGCCAGCTGCCGGGACTAGCTCCGGGTGAGCAGTACTTC	CASSQLPGLAPGEQYF
NA	TRBV28	NA	TRBJ1-4	TGTGCCAGCAGTTTCCGGGACACCGCAACTCTTAATGAAAAACTGTTTTTT	CASSFRDTATLNEKLFF
NA	TRBV10-3	TRBD1	TRBJ1-1	TGTGCCATCAGTCCGGGACAGATTTGGACTGAAGCTTTCTTT	CAISPGQIWTEAFF
NA	TRBV3-1/TRBV3-2	NA	TRBJ2-5	TGTGCCAGCAGCCAAATCCGGGAGACCCAGTACTTC	CASSQIRETQYF
NA	TRBV7-2	TRBD2	TRBJ2-7	TGTGCCAGCAGCTTAGCTAGCGGGGGGGCCTACGAGCAGTACTTC	CASSLASGGAYEQYF
NA	TRBV30	NA	TRBJ1-6	TGTGCCTGGGGCTTTGAACAGGGCCAATCACCCCTCCACTTT	CAWGFEQGQSPLHF
NA	TRBV9	TRBD1	TRBJ1-4	TGTGCCAGCAGCGTCCTAGGGGGCGACGGTGAAAAACTGTTTTTT	CASSVLGGDGEKLFF
NA	TRBV19	NA	TRBJ1-5	TGTGCCAGTACCCCTAGTGCAGGGCACAATCAGCCCCAGCATTTT	CASTPSAGHNQPQHF
NA	TRBV5-1	NA	TRBJ1-1	TGCGCCAGCAGGGTGGAGCGGGGGACCACTGAAGCTTTCTTT	CASRVERGTTEAFF
once	TRBV6-6	TRBD1	TRBJ2-3	TGTGCCAGCAGAAGGACAGGGGGAGATACGCAGTATTTT	CASRRTGGDTQYF
NA	TRBV2	NA	TRBJ2-7	TGTGCCAGCTACGGACAGAACTACGAGCAGTACTTC	CASYGQNYEQYF
NA	TRBV10-3	TRBD1	TRBJ1-3	TGTGCCATCAGTTTTACAGGGGACTCTGGAAACACCATATATTTT	CAISFTGDSGNTIYF
NA	TRBV7-9	TRBD2	TRBJ2-7	TGTGCCAGCAGCCCCTTAGGAGTGACTAGCGGGGCCTACTCCTACGAGCAGTACTTC	CASSPLGVTSGAYSYEQYF
NA	TRBV5-1	TRBD2	TRBJ2-1	TGCGCCAGCAGCTTGATCCCGGGGGGGAACAATGAGCAGTTCTTC	CASSLIPGGNNEQFF
NA	TRBV7-2	NA	TRBJ1-6	TGTGCCAGCAGCCCTACCGGGGTTCTGAATTCACCCCTCCACTTT	CASSPTGVLNSPLHF
NA	TRBV6-5	TRBD2	TRBJ2-5	TGTGCCAGCAGTTACTCTCTAGCGGGGGATGAGACCCAGTACTTC	CASSYSLAGDETQYF
NA	TRBV13	NA	TRBJ1-1	TGTGCCAGCAGCTTAGGCCTTGGGGGGGTGAACACTGAAGCTTTCTTT	CASSLGLGGVNTEAFF
NA	TRBV28	NA	TRBJ1-4	TGTGCCAGCACCGTCGACAGGCCAAATGAAAAACTGTTTTTT	CASTVDRPNEKLFF
NA	TRBV7-2	TRBD2	TRBJ2-5	TGTGCCAGCAGCTTAGTGCACTTCGAGCGGGGGGAAGAGACCCAGTACTTC	CASSLVHFERGEETQYF
NA	TRBV7-2	TRBD2	TRBJ2-5	TGTGCCAGCAGGAGGACTAGCGAGGGGGAGACCCAGTACTTC	CASRRTSEGETQYF
NA	TRBV9	NA	TRBJ1-1	TGTGCCAGCAGCGTAGCCGGGAAGACTGAAGCTTTCTTT	CASSVAGKTEAFF
NA	TRBV24-1	TRBD1	TRBJ1-1	TGTGCCACCAGTGACTCGACAGGGCTCCACACTGAAGCTTTCTTT	CATSDSTGLHTEAFF
NA	TRBV7-8	TRBD2	TRBJ2-1	TGTGCCAGCAGCTTAAGACTAGCGGGGGGGCTCACCTACAATGAGCAGTTCTTC	CASSLRLAGGLTYNEQFF
NA	TRBV21-1	NA	TRBJ2-7	TGTGCCAGCAGCAAAGAAGAGGGTATGGAATACGAGCAGTACTTC	CASSKEEGMEYEQYF
NA	TRBV18	NA	TRBJ2-1	TGTGCCAGCTCACCGGGCGGGGGCCCCTACAATGAGCAGTTCTTC	CASSPGGGPYNEQFF
NA	TRBV18	NA	TRBJ1-5	TGTGCCAGCTCACCCGGAGACAGAGAGATTCAGCCCCAGCATTTT	CASSPGDREIQPQHF
few	TRBV28	NA	TRBJ1-5	TGTGCCAGCAGTTTACACCGGACAAGACAGCCCCAGCATTTT	CASSLHRTRQPQHF
NA	TRBV5-1	NA	TRBJ1-2	TGCGCCAGCAGGGCTGGGGGCGAGAACTATGGCTACACCTTC	CASRAGGENYGYTF
NA	TRBV6-4	TRBD2	TRBJ2-3	TGTGCCAGCAGTGAGCAGCGGGGGGGCGATACGCAGTATTTT	CASSEQRGGDTQYF
NA	TRBV24-1	TRBD1	TRBJ2-2	TGTGCCACCAGTGATCCCGGGACAGGGGACACCGGGGAGCTGTTTTTT	CATSDPGTGDTGELFF
once	TRBV13	NA	TRBJ2-1	TGTGCCAGCAGCACCGACCCCCGGGGTTACTACAATGAGCAGTTCTTC	CASSTDPRGYYNEQFF
NA	TRBV9	TRBD1	TRBJ2-1	TGTGCCAGCCAACTGGGGAAAAGGGGGCGGGCTATTAGCTCCTACAATGAGCAGTTCTTC	CASQLGKRGRAISSYNEQFF
NA	TRBV7-9	NA	TRBJ2-1	TGTGCCAGCAGCTCGGTGACACGGAACAATGAGCAGTTCTTC	CASSSVTRNNEQFF
NA	TRBV6-4	TRBD2	TRBJ2-1	TGTGCCAGCAGAACTAGCGGGTCCTCCTACAATGAGCAGTTCTTC	CASRTSGSSYNEQFF
NA	TRBV18	NA	TRBJ2-7	TGTGCCAGCTCACGCATAGGGGACTCCTACGAGCAGTACTTC	CASSRIGDSYEQYF
NA	TRBV7-2	NA	TRBJ1-5	TGTGCCAGCAGCCCTGAGGGAGGGACAAGTCAGCCCCAGCATTTT	CASSPEGGTSQPQHF
NA	TRBV25-1	NA	TRBJ1-4	TGTGCCAGCAGTGCCCGGGAAGAAGGGCCTAATGAAAAACTGTTTTTT	CASSAREEGPNEKLFF
NA	TRBV25-1	TRBD1	TRBJ1-4	TGTGCCAGCAGTGACCCGACAGGGAGCGGGGAAAAACTGTTTTTT	CASSDPTGSGEKLFF
NA	TRBV12-5	TRBD1	TRBJ2-7	TGTGCTAGTGGTTTGGTAGTTCGGGGACAGGGGTGGTACGAGCAGTACTTC	CASGLVVRGQGWYEQYF